The 8 T cell receptor beta chains reported below all come from one sample, sequenced in a study of blood T cell repertoires in COVID-19. The method was immunoSEQ multiplex PCR; TCRdb's version includes in-frame clones alone and lacks a portion of them. The sample gives about 90,000 clones, around 85% of which show up once; approximately 10% is in the top ten. The specimen was peripheral blood. These receptors were taken from a woman aged 70-85 years with active or convalescent COVID-19.

The sample holds one count of this clone. For the CDR3, the DNA is TGTGCCAAGGGGGGGGTGCAGTACTTC. This codes for CAKGGVQYF. The chain employs TRBV3-1 (or the pseudogene TRBV3-2) and TRBJ2-7, with TRBD2 as a possible D gene (7 bases). Trimming left V 10 bases short and J 9 bases short, with 10 bases between. Germline V gene data show CDR1 as LGHDT and CDR2 as YNNKEL (reference sequence). The CDR3 is made up of 9 amino acids.

The rearrangement joins TRBV6-1 to TRBJ1-2, with 10 bases lining up with TRBD1. This CDR3 is built from 16 residues. The V gene end was trimmed by 1 base and the J gene end by 6 bases; junction bases not matched to a gene: 8. Germline V CDR1 and CDR2: MNHNS, SASEGT. DNA for the CDR3: TGTGCCAGCAGTGAAGTTGGAGGGGACAGGGGTGATGGCTACACCTTC. Protein: CASSEVGGDRGDGYTF.

J is TRBJ2-3 and V is TRBV5-1, with 9 bases fitting TRBD2. CDR1 is SGHRS, CDR2 YFSETQ, per germline. The CDR3 consists of 16 residues. V was clipped by 2 bases and J by 6 bases; unmatched bases: 10. The CDR3 coding sequence is TGCGCCAGCAGCTTATCTCTCGGCGGGGGGGTTGATACGCAGTATTTT. Encoded protein: CASSLSLGGGVDTQYF.

The V call is TRBV18, the J call TRBJ1-1, with D possibly matching TRBD1 (5 bases). With 0 bases removed from V and 2 bases from J, the gap between germline ends came to 16 bases. Germline CDR1 and CDR2: KGHSH and LQKENI. The CDR3 is made up of 17 amino acids. The CDR3 nucleotides are TGTGCCAGCTCACCACCGTTGTCAGCAGGGTTTAACACTGAAGCTTTCTTT. Residues: CASSPPLSAGFNTEAFF.

This clone was counted once. J is TRBJ1-1 and V is TRBV7-9; possible D gene TRBD1, 6 bases. Germline V lookup: CDR1 SEHNR, CDR2 FQNEAQ (reference sequence). V was shortened by 6 bases and J by 0 bases, with 8 bases between the two germline ends. The CDR3 is made up of 13 amino acids. The CDR3 bases are TGTGCCAGCAGTGCAGGGGTGAACACTGAAGCTTTCTTT. This translates into CASSAGVNTEAFF.

CDR3 sequence (DNA): TGCGCCAGCAGCCAAGAAGGGGCCGGGACTAGCGGAAGAACTAGCACAGATACGCAGTATTTT. It codes for CASSQEGAGTSGRTSTDTQYF. V is TRBV4-1 and J is TRBJ2-3; 11 bases fit TRBD2. CDR1 is MGHRA and CDR2 is YSYEKL in the germline V gene. The CDR3 is 21 amino acids. The junction had 14 bases not matched to a gene; V was cut back by 0 bases and J by 0 bases.

The V and J genes are TRBV27 and TRBJ2-1; 7 nucleotides agree with TRBD2. V gave up 1 base and J gave up 6 bases; unmatched junction bases: 6. The CDR3 sequence is 15 residues long. Per germline, CDR1 MNHEY and CDR2 SMNVEV (reference sequence). CDR3 DNA sequence: TGTGCCAGCAGTTTATGGGCTAGCGGACTCAATGAGCAGTTCTTC. It translates to CASSLWASGLNEQFF.

CDR3 nucleotides: TGTGCCAGTAGCTTGACAGGGCGCCGTGGCTACACCTTC. It encodes CASSLTGRRGYTF. The V gene is TRBV19, the J gene TRBJ1-2; 7 bases match TRBD1. CDR1 is LNHDA, CDR2 SQIVND, per germline (reference sequence). The CDR3 extends over 13 amino acids. V trimming: 6 bases; J trimming: 7 bases; junction bases outside the gene matches: 8.